This T cell receptor (beta chain) was identified in a study of Graves' ophthalmopathy and Graves' hyperthyroidism. RNA served as the template for amplifying TCR beta CDR3 regions. Second-round multiplex PCR followed a first-round RT-PCR using HTBI primers. TCRdb recomputed calls from the multiplex PCR reads with MiXCR, one row per CDR3 protein. The data show 500,000 to 800,000 distinct CDR3 sequences, about two fifths seen once. Ophthalmopathy-affected donors exhibited moderate-to-severe activity, CAS ≥3, NOSPECS ≥4, and duration under 3 months. CDR3 size: 13 residues. V gave up 1 base and J gave up 7 bases, with 9 bases separating them. From germline, CDR1 is SGDLS and CDR2 YYNGEE.

The chain uses TRBV9 and TRBJ1-5; D remains unclear. The sequencing sample was made of peripheral blood. This clonotype was obtained from an adult man with Graves' ophthalmopathy. This CDR3 reads CASSVSPGQPQHF. Written as DNA, the CDR3 is TGTGCCAGCAGCGTATCCCCCGGGCAGCCCCAGCATTTT.